The clone carrying this T cell receptor (beta chain) appeared many times. The target antigen is unknown. Each CDR3 protein is one row after TCRdb ran MiXCR on the multiplex PCR reads. The sample records 190,000 or so distinct CDR3 sequences, around a third being singletons. This sample is part of a study of breast tumors, draining lymph nodes, adjacent tissues. Trimming took 9 bases from V and 5 from J, leaving 11 bases between them. The V gene's germline CDR1 is LNHDA and CDR2 SQIVND (reference sequence). The length of the CDR3 is 13 residues. Samples came from axillary lymph nodes draining the breast cancer. Regarding the study as a whole: Findings are consistent with lymph node origin and intratumoral expansion of most tumor T cells. Tumors had less TCR diversity than lymph nodes, more than nontumor tissue.

The sequence was collected from a female donor with breast cancer. Some clones in this sample may be carry-over from other donors' samples. The sample consisted of axillary lymph node tissue. This chain joins TRBV19 and TRBJ1-6; perhaps TRBD1 as D (6 bases). The CDR3 region has the DNA TGTGCCAGCTCCCAGGGGAATAATTCACCCCTCCACTTT. The encoded protein is CASSQGNNSPLHF.